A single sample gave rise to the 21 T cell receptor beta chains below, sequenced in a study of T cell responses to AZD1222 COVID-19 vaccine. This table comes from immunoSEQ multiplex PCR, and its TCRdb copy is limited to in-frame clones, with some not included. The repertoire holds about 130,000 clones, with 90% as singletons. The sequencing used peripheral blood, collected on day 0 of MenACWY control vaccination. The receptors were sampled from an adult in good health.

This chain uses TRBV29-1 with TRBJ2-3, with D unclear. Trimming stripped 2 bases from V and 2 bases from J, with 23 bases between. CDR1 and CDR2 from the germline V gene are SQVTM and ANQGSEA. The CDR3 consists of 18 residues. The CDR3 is CSVEPLPTFLGNTDTQYF. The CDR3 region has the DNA TGCAGCGTTGAACCGCTCCCAACCTTTTTGGGGAACACAGATACGCAGTATTTT.

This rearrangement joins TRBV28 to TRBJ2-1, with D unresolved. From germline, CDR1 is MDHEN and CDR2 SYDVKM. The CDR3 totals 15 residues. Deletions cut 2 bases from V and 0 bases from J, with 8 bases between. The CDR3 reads CASSLTLNSYNEQFF. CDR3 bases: TGTGCCAGCAGTTTAACCTTAAACTCCTACAATGAGCAGTTCTTC.

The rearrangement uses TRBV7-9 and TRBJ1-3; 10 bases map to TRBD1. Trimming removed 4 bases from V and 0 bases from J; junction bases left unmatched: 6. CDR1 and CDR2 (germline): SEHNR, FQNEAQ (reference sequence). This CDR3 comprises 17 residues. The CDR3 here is CASSSGTGALSGNTIYF. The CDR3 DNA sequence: TGTGCCAGCAGCTCCGGGACAGGGGCCCTCTCTGGAAACACCATATATTTT.

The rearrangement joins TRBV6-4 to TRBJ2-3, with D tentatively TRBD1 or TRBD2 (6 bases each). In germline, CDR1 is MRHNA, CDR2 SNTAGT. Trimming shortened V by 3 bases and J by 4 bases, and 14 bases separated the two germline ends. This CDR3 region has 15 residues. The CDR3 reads CASSETGGTADTQYF. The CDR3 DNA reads TGTGCCAGCAGTGAAACCGGGGGCACGGCAGATACGCAGTATTTT.

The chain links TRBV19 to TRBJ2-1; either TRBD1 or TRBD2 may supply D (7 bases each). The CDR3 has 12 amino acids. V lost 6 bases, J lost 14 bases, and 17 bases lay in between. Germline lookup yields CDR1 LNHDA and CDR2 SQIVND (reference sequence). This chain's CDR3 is CASSHQGGPEFF. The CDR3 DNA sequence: TGTGCCAGTAGCCATCAGGGGGGGCCGGAGTTCTTC.

The CDR3 loop is CASSLGQGMTYGYTF. For the CDR3, the DNA is TGTGCCAGCAGCTTGGGGCAGGGAATGACCTATGGCTACACCTTC. The chain has TRBV5-5 and TRBJ1-2, with D maybe TRBD1 (5 bases). V was trimmed by 0 bases and J by 4 bases, leaving 13 bases between them. The CDR3 totals 15 residues. CDR1 and CDR2 (germline): SGHKS, YYEKEE (reference sequence). The full variable domain, its missing parts supplied by reference TRBV5-5 and TRBJ1-2, is DAGVTQSPTHLIKTRGQQVTLRCSPISGHKSVSWYQQVLGQGPQFIFQYYEKEERGRGNFPDRFSARQFPNYSSELNVNALLLGDSALYLCASSLGQGMTYGYTFGSGTRLTVV.

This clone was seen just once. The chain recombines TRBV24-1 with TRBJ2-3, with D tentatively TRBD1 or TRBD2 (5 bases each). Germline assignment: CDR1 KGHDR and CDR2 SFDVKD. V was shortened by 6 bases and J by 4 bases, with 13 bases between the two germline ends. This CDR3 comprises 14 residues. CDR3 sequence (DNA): TGTGCCACCAGTAAGGGCCGGGACGCAGATACGCAGTATTTT. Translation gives CATSKGRDADTQYF.

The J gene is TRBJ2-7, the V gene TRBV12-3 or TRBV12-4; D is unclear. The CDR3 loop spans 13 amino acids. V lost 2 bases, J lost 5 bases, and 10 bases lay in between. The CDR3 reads CASSLWGTHEQYF. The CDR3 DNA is TGTGCCAGCAGTTTATGGGGTACCCACGAGCAGTACTTC.

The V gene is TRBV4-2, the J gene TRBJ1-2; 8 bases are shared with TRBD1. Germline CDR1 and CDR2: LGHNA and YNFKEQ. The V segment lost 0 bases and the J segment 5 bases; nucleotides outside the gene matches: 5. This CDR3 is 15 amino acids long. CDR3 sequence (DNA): TGTGCCAGCAGCCAAGATTTTGGGACAGGATATGGCTACACCTTC. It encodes CASSQDFGTGYGYTF.

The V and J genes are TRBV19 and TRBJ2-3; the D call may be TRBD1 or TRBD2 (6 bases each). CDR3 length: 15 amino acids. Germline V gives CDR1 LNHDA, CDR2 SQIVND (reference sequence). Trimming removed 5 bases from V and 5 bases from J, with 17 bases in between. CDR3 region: CASSPGGGMGDTQYF. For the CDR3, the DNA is TGTGCCAGTAGTCCCGGAGGGGGGATGGGAGATACGCAGTATTTT.

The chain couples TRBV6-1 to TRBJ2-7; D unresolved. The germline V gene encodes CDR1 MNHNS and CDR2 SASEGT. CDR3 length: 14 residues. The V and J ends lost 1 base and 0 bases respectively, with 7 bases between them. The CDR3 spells CASSEEGGSYEQYF. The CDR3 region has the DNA TGTGCCAGCAGTGAAGAGGGTGGCTCCTACGAGCAGTACTTC.

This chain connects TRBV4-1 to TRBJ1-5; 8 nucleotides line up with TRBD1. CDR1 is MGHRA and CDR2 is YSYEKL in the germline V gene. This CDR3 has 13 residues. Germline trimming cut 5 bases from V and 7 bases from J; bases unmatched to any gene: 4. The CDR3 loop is CASSVTGGQPQHF. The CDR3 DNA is TGCGCCAGCAGCGTCACAGGGGGGCAGCCCCAGCATTTT.

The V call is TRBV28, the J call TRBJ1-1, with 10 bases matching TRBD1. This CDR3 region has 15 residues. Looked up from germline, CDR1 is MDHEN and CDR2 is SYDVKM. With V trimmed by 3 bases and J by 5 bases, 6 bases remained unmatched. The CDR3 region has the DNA TGTGCCAGCAGTTTGACAGGGGGCGTAGGTACTGAAGCTTTCTTT. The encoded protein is CASSLTGGVGTEAFF.

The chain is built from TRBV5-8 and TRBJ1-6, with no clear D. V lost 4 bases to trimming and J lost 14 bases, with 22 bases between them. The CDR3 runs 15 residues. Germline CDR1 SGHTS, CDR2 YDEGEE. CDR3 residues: CASSPLAESLYTLHF. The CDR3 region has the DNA TGTGCCAGCAGCCCCCTGGCGGAATCCCTATATACCCTCCACTTT.

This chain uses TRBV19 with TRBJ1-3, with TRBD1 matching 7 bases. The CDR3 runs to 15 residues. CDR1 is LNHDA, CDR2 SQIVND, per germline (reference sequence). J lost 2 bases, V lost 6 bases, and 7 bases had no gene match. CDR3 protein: CASRDGQAAGNTIYF. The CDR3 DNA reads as TGTGCCAGTAGGGACGGACAGGCTGCTGGAAACACCATATATTTT.

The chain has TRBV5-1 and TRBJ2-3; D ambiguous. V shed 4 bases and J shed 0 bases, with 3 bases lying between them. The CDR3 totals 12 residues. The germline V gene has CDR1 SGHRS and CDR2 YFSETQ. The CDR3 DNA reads TGCGCCAGCAGCCGAAGCACAGATACGCAGTATTTT. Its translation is CASSRSTDTQYF.

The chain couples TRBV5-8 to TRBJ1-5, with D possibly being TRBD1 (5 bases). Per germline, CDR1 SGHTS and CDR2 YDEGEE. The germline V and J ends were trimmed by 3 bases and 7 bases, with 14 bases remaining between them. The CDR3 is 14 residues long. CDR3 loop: CASSYGTLDQPQHF. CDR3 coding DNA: TGTGCCAGCAGCTATGGGACCCTGGACCAGCCCCAGCATTTT.

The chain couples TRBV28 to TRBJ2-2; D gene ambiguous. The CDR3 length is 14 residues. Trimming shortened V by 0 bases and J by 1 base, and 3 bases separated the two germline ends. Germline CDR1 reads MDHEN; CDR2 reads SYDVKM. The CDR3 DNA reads TGTGCCAGCAGTTTATGGGGGAACACCGGGGAGCTGTTTTTT. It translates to CASSLWGNTGELFF.

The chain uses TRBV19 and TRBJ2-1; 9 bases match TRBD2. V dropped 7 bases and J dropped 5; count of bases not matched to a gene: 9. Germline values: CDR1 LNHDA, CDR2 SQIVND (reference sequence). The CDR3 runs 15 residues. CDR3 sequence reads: CASTLLAGINNEQFF. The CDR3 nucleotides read TGTGCCAGTACTCTCCTAGCGGGAATTAACAATGAGCAGTTCTTC.

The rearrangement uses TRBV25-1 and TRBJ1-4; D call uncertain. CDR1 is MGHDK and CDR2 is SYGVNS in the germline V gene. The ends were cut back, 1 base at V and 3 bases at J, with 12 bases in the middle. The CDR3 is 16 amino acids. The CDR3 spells CASSESLGLANEKLFF. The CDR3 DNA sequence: TGTGCCAGCAGTGAATCTTTGGGGTTAGCTAATGAAAAACTGTTTTTT.

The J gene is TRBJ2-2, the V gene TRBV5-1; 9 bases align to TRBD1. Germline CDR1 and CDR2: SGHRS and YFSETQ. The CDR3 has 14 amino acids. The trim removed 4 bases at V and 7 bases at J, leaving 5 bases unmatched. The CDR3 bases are TGCGCCAGCAGCCAACAGGGGGCCGGCGGGGAGCTGTTTTTT. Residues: CASSQQGAGGELFF.